A selection of T cell receptor beta chains follows, all from one sample in a study of naive and memory T cell subsets. Each CDR3 protein is one row after TCRdb ran MiXCR on the 5' RACE reads. The table lists tens of thousands of distinct CDR3 sequences, 7.2% of them singletons, with more than 9.5% in the top ten. These receptor sequences come from a male donor in good health. CDR3s include the opening cysteine and the closing phenylalanine or tryptophan. D genes are given only for firm matches. The size field is filled for only some rows; it gives once, few, many or a size class.

>TRBJ2-5|-|TRBV20-1|-
TGCAGTGCTAGAGATAACTACCAGGAGACCCAGTACTTC
CSARDNYQETQYF
>TRBJ2-5|few|TRBV2|TRBD1
TGTGCCAGCAAGTGGGGACAGCATGGGGGAGAGACCCAGTACTTC
CASKWGQHGGETQYF
>TRBJ2-1|many|TRBV10-1|TRBD2
TGCGCCAGCAGTGCGAGACTAGCGGATAGCTCCTACAATGAGCAGTTCTTC
CASSARLADSSYNEQFF
>TRBJ2-3|many|TRBV2|TRBD2
TGTGCCAGCAGTGAAGACGTACTGACTAGCGGGAGTCTTGATACGCAGTATTTT
CASSEDVLTSGSLDTQYF
>TRBJ2-1|many|TRBV12-3/TRBV12-4|TRBD2
TGTGCCAGCAGTTTGGGACTAGCGGGAGTCAATGAGCAGTTCTTC
CASSLGLAGVNEQFF
>TRBJ1-4|few|TRBV20-1|-
TGCAGTGCCCCCGCGGGGGGGGGTGAAAAACTGTTTTTT
CSAPAGGGEKLFF
>TRBJ2-2|-|TRBV19|TRBD2
TGTGCCAGTAATAGCGGGAGGCGAACCGGGGAGCTGTTTTTT
CASNSGRRTGELFF
>TRBJ2-7|many|TRBV18|-
TGTGCCAGCTCATACCGGGACACAGACATCCCCGCTTTC
CASSYRDTDIPAF
>TRBJ2-3|few|TRBV5-1|-
TGCGCCAGCACCCTTGGAGGAGGGTCCACAGATACGCAGTATTTT
CASTLGGGSTDTQYF
>TRBJ2-5|few|TRBV5-1|-
TGCGCCAGCAGCTTGGATCATGGGGAGACCCAGTACTTC
CASSLDHGETQYF
>TRBJ2-7|-|TRBV12-3/TRBV12-4|-
TGTGCCAGCAGTTTCCCCCGGGGAGGGGGGGGCGAGCAGTACTTC
CASSFPRGGGGEQYF
>TRBJ1-2|few|TRBV18|-
TGTGCCAGCTCACTAGCAGAGGGGCCCTATGGCTACACCTTC
CASSLAEGPYGYTF
>TRBJ2-1|few|TRBV29-1|-
TGCAGCCCGAGGATTGGGCAAAATGAGCAGTTCTTC
CSPRIGQNEQFF
>TRBJ2-6|few|TRBV12-3/TRBV12-4|-
TGTGCCAGCAGCCTTCGGGCCTCGGGGGCCAACGTCCTGACTTTC
CASSLRASGANVLTF
>TRBJ2-1|-|TRBV6-2/TRBV6-3|-
TGTGCCAGCAGTGAAATGAGTAGGAGTTTTAAGTTCTTC
CASSEMSRSFKFF
>TRBJ2-7|-|TRBV3-1|-
TGTGCCAGCAGCCAAGTTGCGTCCTGGCAGTACTTC
CASSQVASWQYF
>TRBJ1-3|few|TRBV19|-
TGTGCCAGTAGTATAGTACCGGCAGGGGTTGGAAACACCATATATTTT
CASSIVPAGVGNTIYF
>TRBJ2-5|many|TRBV6-2/TRBV6-3|-
TGTGCCAGCATCAAGCGGGTTGACGTAGAGACCCAGTACTTC
CASIKRVDVETQYF
>TRBJ1-5|many|TRBV14|-
TGTGCCAGCAGCCAAGAAACAGCTCAGCCCCAGCATTTT
CASSQETAQPQHF
>TRBJ2-5|-|TRBV20-1|-
TGCAGTGCTAGAGATGAAGGGGGAGTATCCGGAGGGGGACAAGAGACCCAGTACTTC
CSARDEGGVSGGGQETQYF
>TRBJ1-1|many|TRBV6-2/TRBV6-3|TRBD1
TGTGCCAGCGAGGGACAGTCGAACACTGAAGCTTTCTTT
CASEGQSNTEAFF
>TRBJ2-3|-|TRBV11-2|TRBD2
TGTGCCAGCAGCTTAGCACGGGGGGGCTTAGACCCAGATACGCAGTATTTT
CASSLARGGLDPDTQYF
>TRBJ2-2|many|TRBV20-1|TRBD2
TGCAGTGCACCTAAAGCGGGGGGGAACACCGGGGAGCTGTTTTTT
CSAPKAGGNTGELFF
>TRBJ2-1|many|TRBV6-1|-
TGTGCCAGCAGTGCTGAAGACGGTTCCTACAATGAGCAGTTCTTC
CASSAEDGSYNEQFF
>TRBJ2-3|-|TRBV14|TRBD2
TGTGCCAGCAGCGACGGGAGGGCCTTAGATACGCAGTATTTT
CASSDGRALDTQYF
>TRBJ2-2|many|TRBV4-1|TRBD1
TGCGCCAGCAGCCCGGGACAGGGGCACACCGGGGAGCTGTTTTTT
CASSPGQGHTGELFF
>TRBJ2-3|-|TRBV3-1|TRBD1
TGTGCCAGCAGCCTACAGGGGGGCACAGATACGCAGTATTTT
CASSLQGGTDTQYF
>TRBJ1-1|few|TRBV29-1|-
TGCAGCGTTGAAGGCATGAACACTGAAGCTTTCTTT
CSVEGMNTEAFF
>TRBJ2-7|many|TRBV11-2|-
TGTGCCAGCAGCTCCATTCCGGGTCCCTACGAGCAGTACTTC
CASSSIPGPYEQYF
>TRBJ2-1|-|TRBV6-1|TRBD2
TGTGCCAGCGTCGCAGCGGGACCATTGGGTGAGCAGTTCTTC
CASVAAGPLGEQFF
>TRBJ2-7|few|TRBV7-9|TRBD2
TGTGCCAGCAGCTTAGCCCCAGGACTAGCAGGGTACGAGCAGTACTTC
CASSLAPGLAGYEQYF
>TRBJ2-5|many|TRBV4-2|TRBD2
TGTGCCAGCAGCCAAGCGCCGGGGGGTAAAGAGACCCAGTACTTC
CASSQAPGGKETQYF
>TRBJ2-5|many|TRBV5-5|-
TGTGCCAGCAGCTTGGAGGTCCTAGCTGTGGTGGAGACCCAGTACTTC
CASSLEVLAVVETQYF
>TRBJ2-1|few|TRBV6-5|TRBD2
TGTGCCAGCAGTTACTCTAGCGGGGGCCACAATGAGCAGTTCTTC
CASSYSSGGHNEQFF
>TRBJ1-5|few|TRBV5-1|TRBD1
TGCGCCAGCAGCTCCGGGACAGCAAATCAGCCCCAGCATTTT
CASSSGTANQPQHF
>TRBJ1-2|many|TRBV5-1|-
TGCGCCAGCAGCTTGCAAACGACTAACTATGGCTACACCTTC
CASSLQTTNYGYTF
>TRBJ2-1|few|TRBV20-1|TRBD2
TGCAGTGCGCACCTAGCGGGGGCCTACAATGAGCAGTTCTTC
CSAHLAGAYNEQFF
>TRBJ1-2|-|TRBV7-9|TRBD1
TGTGCCAGCAGATCCGACAGGGAAAAAGGGAACTATGGCTACACCTTC
CASRSDREKGNYGYTF
>TRBJ1-5|-|TRBV14|-
TGTGCCAGCAGCCAAGGGGAAGATCAGCCCCAGCATTTT
CASSQGEDQPQHF
>TRBJ2-3|many|TRBV7-2|TRBD1
TGTGCCAGCAGCGCTTTCGGGACAGTGAGCACAGATACGCAGTATTTT
CASSAFGTVSTDTQYF
>TRBJ2-3|few|TRBV19|TRBD1
TGTGCCAGTAGTATCGGGACAGGGGGCTCGGATACGCAGTATTTT
CASSIGTGGSDTQYF
>TRBJ2-3|-|TRBV7-8|-
TGTGCCAGCAGCTTAACTGACACAGATACGCAGTATTTT
CASSLTDTDTQYF
>TRBJ1-2|many|TRBV6-1|TRBD1
TGTGCCAGCCCGGAGACAGGGACGAACTATGGCTACACCTTC
CASPETGTNYGYTF
>TRBJ2-5|many|TRBV6-2/TRBV6-3|-
TGTGCCAGCAGTTACTCGGGAGAGACCCAGTACTTC
CASSYSGETQYF
>TRBJ2-6|-|TRBV7-8|-
TGTGCCAGCAACAAAGGAGGCTCTGGGGCCAACGTCCTGACTTTC
CASNKGGSGANVLTF
>TRBJ2-3|-|TRBV29-1|TRBD1
TGCAGCGTCAGACAGGGATCTAGCACAGATACGCAGTATTTT
CSVRQGSSTDTQYF
>TRBJ1-6|many|TRBV4-1|TRBD1
TGCGCCAGCAGCCATGCGCGGGACAGGGCGAAAAGCAATAATTCACCCCTCCACTTT
CASSHARDRAKSNNSPLHF
>TRBJ2-2|few|TRBV30|-
TGTGCCCATCTAAGGTCCCGGGCGGGCACCGGGGAGCTGTTTTTT
CAHLRSRAGTGELFF
>TRBJ2-3|many|TRBV5-4|-
TGTGCCAGCAGCTTTGGCGATACGCAGTATTTT
CASSFGDTQYF
>TRBJ2-1|few|TRBV27|-
TGTGCCAGCAGTTTAGGAGGTCCCAATGAGCAGTTCTTC
CASSLGGPNEQFF